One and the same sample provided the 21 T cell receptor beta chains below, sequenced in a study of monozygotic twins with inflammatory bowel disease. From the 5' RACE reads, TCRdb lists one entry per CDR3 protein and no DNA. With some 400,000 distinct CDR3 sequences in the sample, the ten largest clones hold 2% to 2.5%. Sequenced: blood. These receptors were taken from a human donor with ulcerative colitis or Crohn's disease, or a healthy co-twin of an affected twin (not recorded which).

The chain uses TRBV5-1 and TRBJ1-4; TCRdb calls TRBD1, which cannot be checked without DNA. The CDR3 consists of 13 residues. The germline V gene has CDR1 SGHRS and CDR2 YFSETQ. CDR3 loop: CASSHDSNEKLFF.

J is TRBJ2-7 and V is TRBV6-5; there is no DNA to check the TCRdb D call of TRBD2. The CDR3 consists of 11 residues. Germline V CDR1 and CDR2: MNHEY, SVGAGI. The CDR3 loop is CASSYGPEQYF.

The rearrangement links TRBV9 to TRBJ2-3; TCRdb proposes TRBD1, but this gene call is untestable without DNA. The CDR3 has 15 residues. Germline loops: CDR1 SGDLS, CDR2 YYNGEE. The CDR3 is CASSDPRTGTDTQYF.

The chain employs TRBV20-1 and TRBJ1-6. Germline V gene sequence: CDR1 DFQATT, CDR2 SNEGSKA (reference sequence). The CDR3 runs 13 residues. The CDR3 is CSAHVGRDSPLHF.

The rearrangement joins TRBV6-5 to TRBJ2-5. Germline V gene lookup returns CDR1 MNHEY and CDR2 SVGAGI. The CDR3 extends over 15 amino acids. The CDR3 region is CASSYFGDRRMAQYF.

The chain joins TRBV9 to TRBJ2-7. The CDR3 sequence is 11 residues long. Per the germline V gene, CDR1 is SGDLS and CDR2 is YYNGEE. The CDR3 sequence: CASGGAYEQYF.

The CDR3 here is CSPRTGSTDTQYF. The chain employs TRBV20-1 and TRBJ2-3; TCRdb lists TRBD1, though no DNA is available to test this call. Germline V lookup: CDR1 DFQATT, CDR2 SNEGSKA (reference sequence). This CDR3 is 13 amino acids long.

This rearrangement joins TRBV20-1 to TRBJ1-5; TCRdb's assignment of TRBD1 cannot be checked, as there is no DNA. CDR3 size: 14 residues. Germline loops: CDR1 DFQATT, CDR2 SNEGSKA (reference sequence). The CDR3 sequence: CSARVGAGNQPQHF.

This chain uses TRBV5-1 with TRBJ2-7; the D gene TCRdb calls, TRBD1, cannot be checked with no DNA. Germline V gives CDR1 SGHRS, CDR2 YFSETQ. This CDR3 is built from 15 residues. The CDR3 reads CASTRQGQGGHEQYF.

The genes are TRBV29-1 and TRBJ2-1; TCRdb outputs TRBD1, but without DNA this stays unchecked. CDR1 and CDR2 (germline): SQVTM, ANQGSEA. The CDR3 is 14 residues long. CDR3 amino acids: CSVKGAGVQNEQFF.

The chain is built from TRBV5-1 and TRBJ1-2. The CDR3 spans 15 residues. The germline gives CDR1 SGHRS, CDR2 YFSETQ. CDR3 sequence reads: CASSLTVGANYGYTF.

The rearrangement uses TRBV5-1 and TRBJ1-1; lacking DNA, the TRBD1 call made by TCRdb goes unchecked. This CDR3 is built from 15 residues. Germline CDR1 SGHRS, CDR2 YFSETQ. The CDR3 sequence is CASSLRGQKGTEAFF.

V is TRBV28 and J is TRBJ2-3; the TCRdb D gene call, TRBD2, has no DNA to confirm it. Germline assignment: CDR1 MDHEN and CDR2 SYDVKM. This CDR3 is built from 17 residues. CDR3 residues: CASTPPVQVPSTDTQYF.

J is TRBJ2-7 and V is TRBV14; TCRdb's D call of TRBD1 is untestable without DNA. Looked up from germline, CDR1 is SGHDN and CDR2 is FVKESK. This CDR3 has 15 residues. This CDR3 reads CASSQDWTSSYEQYF. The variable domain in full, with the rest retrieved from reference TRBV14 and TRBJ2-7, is EAGVTQFPSHSVIEKGQTVTLRCDPISGHDNLYWYRRVMGKEIKFLLHFVKESKQDESGMPNNRFLAERTGGTYSTLKVQPAELEDSGVYFCASSQDWTSSYEQYFGPGTRLTVT.

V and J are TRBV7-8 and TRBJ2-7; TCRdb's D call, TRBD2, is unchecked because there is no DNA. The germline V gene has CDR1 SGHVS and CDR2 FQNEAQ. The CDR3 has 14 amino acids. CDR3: CASSSSGLSYEQYF.

This CDR3 is CASSIPKTGTRGGHEQFF. V usage is TRBV9 and J usage is TRBJ2-1; TCRdb selects TRBD2, and the lack of DNA leaves this call unchecked. Per germline, CDR1 SGDLS and CDR2 YYNGEE. This CDR3 has 18 amino acids.

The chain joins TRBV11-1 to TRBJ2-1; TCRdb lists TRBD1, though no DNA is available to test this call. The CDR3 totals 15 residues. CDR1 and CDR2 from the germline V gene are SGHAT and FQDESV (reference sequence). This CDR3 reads CASSRPGTAYNEQFF.

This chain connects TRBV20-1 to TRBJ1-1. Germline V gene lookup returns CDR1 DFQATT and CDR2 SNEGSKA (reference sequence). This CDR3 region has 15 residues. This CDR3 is CSARDFGRPNTEAFF.

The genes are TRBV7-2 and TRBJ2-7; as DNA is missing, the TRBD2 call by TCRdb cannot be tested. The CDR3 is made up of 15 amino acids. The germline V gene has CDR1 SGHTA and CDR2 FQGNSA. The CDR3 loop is CASSLVAGSGYEQYF.

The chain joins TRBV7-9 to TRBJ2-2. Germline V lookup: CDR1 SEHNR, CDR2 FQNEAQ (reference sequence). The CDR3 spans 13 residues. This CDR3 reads CASRLQVTGELFF.

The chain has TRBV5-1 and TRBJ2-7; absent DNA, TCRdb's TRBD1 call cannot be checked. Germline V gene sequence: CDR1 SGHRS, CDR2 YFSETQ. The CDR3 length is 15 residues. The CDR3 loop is CASSLAGQGVHEQYF.